This is a list of T cell receptor beta chains from one sample in a study of blood T cell repertoires in COVID-19. Clones were sequenced by immunoSEQ multiplex PCR, and TCRdb holds only the in-frame ones, with some missing. The sample has around 74,000 clones; around nine tenths are singletons. Input material: peripheral blood. Source of these receptors: an elderly woman with active or convalescent COVID-19. CDR3s include the opening cysteine and the closing phenylalanine or tryptophan. The size of a clone is reported for some rows only, either as once, few or many, or as a class for expanded clones.

cdr3_aa clone_size v_call
CASTSGVTDTQYF . TRBV27
CASSQFSSGNQPQHF . TRBV4-3
CASNPGHSSGNTIYF . TRBV28
CASSESTRDRGINQPQHF . TRBV2
CASSQDWGQSAYGYTF . TRBV4-3
CASSRTGSFSEQFF . TRBV27
CASSLSGGGQYEQYF . TRBV28
CAWSAQDNSGSTEAFF . TRBV30
CASSGRGLAYEQYF once TRBV19
CASSTTSYGYTF few TRBV19
CAIKDRANTGELFF . TRBV10-3
CASSSSGGGGWSADTQYF . TRBV7-6
CASSQDLAGGPTGELFF . TRBV3-1/TRBV3-2
CASSPWAGGMAGELFF . TRBV5-4
CAWSPPGGQFF . TRBV30
CASSGGANTEAFF . TRBV18
CASSFRSRGTDTQYF . TRBV7-8
CASSSGLGDIQYF . TRBV11-2
CASSLVGGHYNEQFF . TRBV7-2
CASSLEGTSGFQFF few TRBV5-1
CASSWGAGELFF . TRBV5-6
CASRPTGGDQKLFF . TRBV28
CASSWTGFRGTQYF . TRBV28